These T cell receptor beta chains were read from a single sample in a study of T cells in narcolepsy. Measured with immunoSEQ multiplex PCR; TCRdb has only the in-frame clones, and not every one. The sample shows roughly 30,000 clones, 79% of them seen only once. Sequencing used memory (CD45RA-) CD4+ T cells from blood. The receptors come from a human donor in good health. CDR3s include the opening cysteine and the closing phenylalanine or tryptophan. A D gene is named only where the DNA matches it firmly. Clone size is shown for a subset of rows, as once, few, many or a class of expanded clone.

V	J	size	D	CDR3	DNA
TRBV19	TRBJ1-1	few	NA	CASTPLRGRRTNTEAFF	TGTGCCAGTACTCCCCTGCGGGGACGTAGAACGAACACTGAAGCTTTCTTT
TRBV9	TRBJ2-1	NA	TRBD2	CAGSVDGRDNEQFF	TGTGCCGGCAGCGTAGATGGGAGGGACAATGAGCAGTTCTTC
TRBV5-1	TRBJ2-5	NA	TRBD1	CASSLQGLGETQYF	TGCGCCAGCAGCTTACAGGGGCTGGGAGAGACCCAGTACTTC
TRBV5-4	TRBJ2-7	NA	TRBD2	CASSLGLAGEGQYF	TGTGCCAGCAGCTTGGGACTAGCGGGAGAAGGGCAGTACTTC
TRBV5-1	TRBJ2-2	NA	NA	CASSLAPGANTGELFF	TGCGCCAGCAGCTTGGCCCCCGGGGCGAACACCGGGGAGCTGTTTTTT
TRBV25-1	TRBJ2-1	NA	NA	CASGGARQFF	TGTGCCAGCGGGGGGGCCCGGCAGTTCTTC
TRBV19	TRBJ1-1	NA	TRBD1	CASSIRRDSTEAFF	TGTGCCAGTAGTATTAGGCGGGACAGCACTGAAGCTTTCTTT
TRBV7-9	TRBJ2-5	NA	NA	CASSKAGAETQYF	TGTGCCAGCAGCAAGGCGGGGGCAGAGACCCAGTACTTC
TRBV5-4	TRBJ1-5	NA	NA	CASSLDGIKPQHF	TGTGCCAGCAGCTTGGACGGTATCAAGCCCCAGCATTTT
TRBV4-1	TRBJ1-4	NA	NA	CASSPPSGYEKLFF	TGCGCCAGCAGCCCCCCGTCTGGGTATGAAAAACTGTTTTTT
TRBV29-1	TRBJ1-2	NA	NA	CSVAQGTLGGYGYTF	TGCAGCGTGGCTCAAGGAACCCTAGGGGGCTATGGCTACACCTTC
TRBV5-6	TRBJ1-2	NA	NA	CASSLGAGGYTF	TGTGCCAGCAGCTTGGGTGCCGGTGGCTACACCTTC
TRBV1	TRBJ2-7	NA	NA	CTSSPGGAWGTYEQYF	TGCACCAGCAGCCCAGGAGGGGCGTGGGGTACCTACGAGCAGTACTTC
TRBV30	TRBJ2-7	NA	TRBD2	CAWSATSGPPGF	TGTGCCTGGAGCGCCACTAGCGGACCGCCCGGCTTC
TRBV9	TRBJ2-1	NA	TRBD2	CASSGGLAGGIGSYNEQFF	TGTGCCAGCAGCGGGGGACTAGCGGGAGGCATTGGGTCCTACAATGAGCAGTTCTTC
TRBV6-1	TRBJ2-2	NA	NA	CASSGVTGELFF	TGTGCCAGCAGTGGGGTAACCGGGGAGCTGTTTTTT
TRBV6-1	TRBJ1-2	NA	NA	CATYYGGEGYTF	TGTGCCACCTATTACGGCGGAGAGGGCTACACCTTC
TRBV6-6	TRBJ2-1	NA	TRBD1	CAIRQGFEQFF	TGTGCCATCCGACAGGGGTTTGAGCAGTTCTTC
TRBV18	TRBJ2-7	few	NA	CASSAQGGIDEQYF	TGTGCCAGCTCAGCACAGGGTGGGATCGACGAGCAGTACTTC
TRBV4-2	TRBJ2-1	medium-sized	TRBD2	CASSQDPNLSGSRGNEQFF	TGTGCCAGCAGCCAAGATCCCAACCTTAGCGGGAGTCGAGGCAATGAGCAGTTCTTC
TRBV11-2	TRBJ2-7	NA	TRBD2	CASSFLAGVGYEQYF	TGTGCCAGCAGCTTTCTCGCGGGAGTCGGTTACGAGCAGTACTTC
TRBV7-2	TRBJ2-3	NA	TRBD1	CASSLQGASTDTQYF	TGTGCCAGCAGCTTACAGGGGGCGAGCACAGATACGCAGTATTTT
TRBV6-1	TRBJ2-7	few	NA	CASSEATSYEQYF	TGTGCCAGCAGTGAAGCGACTAGCTACGAGCAGTACTTC
TRBV29-1	TRBJ2-5	NA	NA	CSTRPQETQYF	TGCAGCACCCGACCACAAGAGACCCAGTACTTC
TRBV4-2	TRBJ2-3	NA	TRBD2	CASSPNPGLARHTDTQYF	TGTGCCAGCAGCCCCAACCCGGGACTAGCCCGACACACAGATACGCAGTATTTT
TRBV14	TRBJ2-3	NA	NA	CASSQRRTTDTQYF	TGTGCCAGCAGCCAACGGAGGACTACAGATACGCAGTATTTT
TRBV4-2	TRBJ2-3	NA	TRBD2	CASSQDREAGLRTQYF	TGTGCCAGCAGCCAAGATCGTGAAGCGGGACTTCGTACGCAGTATTTT
TRBV28	TRBJ1-4	NA	TRBD1	CASSSGTVNEKLLF	TGTGCCAGCAGCTCCGGGACAGTTAATGAAAAACTGCTTTTT
TRBV11-3	TRBJ2-7	NA	NA	CASSLDLDGEGEQYF	TGTGCCAGCAGCTTAGATCTGGACGGCGAAGGCGAGCAGTACTTC
TRBV9	TRBJ1-2	NA	TRBD1	CASSPTPRGGGNYGYTF	TGTGCCAGCAGCCCGACCCCTCGAGGGGGCGGAAACTATGGCTACACCTTC
TRBV5-1	TRBJ1-1	NA	NA	CASSLSATSTEAFF	TGCGCCAGCAGCTTGTCGGCAACAAGCACTGAAGCTTTCTTT
TRBV7-2	TRBJ2-7	NA	TRBD2	CASSLGGGRVHEQYF	TGTGCCAGCAGCTTAGGTGGCGGGAGAGTCCACGAGCAGTACTTC
TRBV5-1	TRBJ2-5	NA	TRBD2	CASSLSTGGQETQYF	TGCGCCAGCAGCTTGTCGACGGGGGGCCAAGAGACCCAGTACTTC
TRBV10-2	TRBJ2-7	few	NA	CASRETGYEQYF	TGCGCCAGCAGGGAGACAGGATACGAGCAGTACTTC
TRBV21-1	TRBJ2-7	NA	NA	CASSNINGNRPYEQYF	TGTGCCAGCAGCAATATCAATGGCAATAGGCCCTACGAGCAGTACTTC
TRBV28	TRBJ2-7	NA	TRBD1	CASSRGQGGHEQYF	TGTGCCAGCAGTCGTGGACAGGGCGGCCACGAGCAGTACTTC
TRBV2	TRBJ1-1	NA	TRBD1	CASSQQGAPSTEAFF	TGTGCCAGCAGTCAACAGGGGGCGCCGAGCACTGAAGCTTTCTTT
TRBV5-4	TRBJ2-2	NA	TRBD2	CASSTSGRGINAGELFF	TGTGCCAGCAGTACTAGCGGGAGAGGGATAAACGCCGGGGAGCTGTTTTTT
TRBV5-1	TRBJ2-1	NA	NA	CASMVGGADGEQFF	TGCGCCAGCATGGTGGGTGGAGCGGACGGCGAGCAGTTCTTC
TRBV7-8	TRBJ2-7	NA	NA	CASSLRRVTYEQYF	TGTGCCAGCAGCTTGCGTCGGGTGACCTACGAGCAGTACTTC
TRBV5-1	TRBJ2-3	NA	TRBD2	CASSKGAGPSTDTQYF	TGCGCCAGCAGTAAAGGAGCGGGACCTAGCACAGATACGCAGTATTTT
TRBV6-5	TRBJ1-6	few	TRBD1	CASSYARGNSPLHF	TGTGCCAGCAGTTACGCCAGGGGGAATTCACCCCTCCACTTT
TRBV10-3	TRBJ1-5	NA	NA	CATKTGRDDQPQHF	TGTGCCACCAAGACGGGACGGGACGATCAGCCCCAGCATTTT
TRBV28	TRBJ1-1	NA	NA	CASSSLIAGENTEAFF	TGTGCCAGCAGTTCGCTCATTGCGGGGGAGAACACTGAAGCTTTCTTT
TRBV5-5	TRBJ1-2	NA	TRBD1	CASSYGGNRGNYGYTF	TGTGCCAGCAGCTACGGTGGGAACAGGGGTAACTATGGCTACACCTTC
TRBV7-9	TRBJ2-1	NA	NA	CASNRDYNEQFF	TGTGCCAGCAACAGGGACTACAATGAGCAGTTCTTC
TRBV6-1	TRBJ1-3	NA	NA	CASIGLRVGNTIYF	TGTGCCAGCATAGGTTTAAGGGTTGGAAACACCATATATTTT
TRBV6-5	TRBJ1-6	NA	NA	CASSPDYRTAGGLHF	TGTGCCAGCAGCCCCGACTACAGGACCGCGGGGGGCCTCCACTTT
TRBV7-9	TRBJ2-2	NA	NA	CASSLPLQVGRTGELFF	TGTGCCAGCAGCTTGCCTTTACAGGTTGGAAGGACCGGGGAGCTGTTTTTT
TRBV6-6	TRBJ2-7	NA	NA	CASRSHVSGVEYEQYF	TGTGCCAGCAGATCCCATGTTTCGGGAGTAGAATACGAGCAGTACTTC